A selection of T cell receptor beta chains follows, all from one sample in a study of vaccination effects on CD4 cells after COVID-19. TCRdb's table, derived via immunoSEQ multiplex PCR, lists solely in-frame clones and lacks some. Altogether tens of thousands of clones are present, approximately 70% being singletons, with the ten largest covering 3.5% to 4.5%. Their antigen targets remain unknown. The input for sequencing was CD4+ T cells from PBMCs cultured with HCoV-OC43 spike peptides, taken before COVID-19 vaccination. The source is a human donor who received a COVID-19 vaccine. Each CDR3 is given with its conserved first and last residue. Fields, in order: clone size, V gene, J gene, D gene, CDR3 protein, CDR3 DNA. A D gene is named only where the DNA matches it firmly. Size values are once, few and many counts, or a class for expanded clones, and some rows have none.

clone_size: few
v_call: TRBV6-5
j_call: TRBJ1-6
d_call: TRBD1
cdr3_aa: CASSYSGQGHSPLHF
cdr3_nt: TGTGCCAGCAGTTACTCGGGACAGGGGCATTCACCCCTCCACTTT

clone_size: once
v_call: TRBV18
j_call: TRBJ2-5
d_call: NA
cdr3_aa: CASSPPYPGGGKETQYF
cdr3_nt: TGTGCCAGCTCACCACCGTACCCAGGGGGGGGTAAAGAGACCCAGTACTTC

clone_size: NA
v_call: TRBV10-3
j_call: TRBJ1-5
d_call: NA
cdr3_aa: CAISEGGRQPQHF
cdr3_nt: TGTGCCATCAGTGAGGGTGGCCGTCAGCCCCAGCATTTT

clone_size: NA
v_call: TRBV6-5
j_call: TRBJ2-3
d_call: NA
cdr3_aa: CASSRLFSSTDTQYF
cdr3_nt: TGTGCCAGCAGTCGACTTTTCTCTAGCACAGATACGCAGTATTTT

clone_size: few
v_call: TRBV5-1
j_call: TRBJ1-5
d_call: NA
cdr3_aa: CASSLDGTLSNQPQHF
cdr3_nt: TGCGCCAGCAGCTTGGATGGGACACTGAGCAATCAGCCCCAGCATTTT

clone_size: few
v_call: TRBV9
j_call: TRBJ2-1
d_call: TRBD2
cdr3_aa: CASSYSGGASNEQFF
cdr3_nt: TGTGCCAGCAGTTATAGCGGGGGGGCCAGTAATGAGCAGTTCTTC

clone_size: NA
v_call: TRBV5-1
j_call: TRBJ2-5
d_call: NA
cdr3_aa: CASSVIETQYF
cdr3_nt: TGCGCCAGCAGCGTAATAGAGACCCAGTACTTC

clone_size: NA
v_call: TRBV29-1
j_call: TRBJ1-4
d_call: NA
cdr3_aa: CSAGWGNEKLFF
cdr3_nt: TGCAGCGCGGGGTGGGGGAATGAAAAACTGTTTTTT

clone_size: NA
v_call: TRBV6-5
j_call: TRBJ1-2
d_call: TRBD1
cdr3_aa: CASSQLRTGGGGYTF
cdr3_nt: TGTGCCAGCAGTCAACTACGGACAGGGGGCGGAGGCTACACCTTC

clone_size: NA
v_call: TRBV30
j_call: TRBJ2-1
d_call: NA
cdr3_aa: CAWSTEINNEQFF
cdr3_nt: TGTGCCTGGAGTACCGAAATCAACAATGAGCAGTTCTTC

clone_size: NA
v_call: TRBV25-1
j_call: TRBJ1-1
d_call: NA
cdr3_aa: CASSPDGGTEAFF
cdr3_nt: TGTGCCAGCAGCCCCGACGGGGGAACTGAAGCTTTCTTT

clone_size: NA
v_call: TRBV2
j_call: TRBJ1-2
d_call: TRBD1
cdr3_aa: CASSVGLDVGTGVKDF
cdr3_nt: TGTGCCAGCAGTGTGGGCCTTGATGTAGGGACAGGGGTTAAGGACTTC

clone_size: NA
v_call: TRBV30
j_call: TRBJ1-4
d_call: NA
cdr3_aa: CAWSTTNEKLFF
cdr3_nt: TGTGCCTGGAGTACAACTAATGAAAAACTGTTTTTT

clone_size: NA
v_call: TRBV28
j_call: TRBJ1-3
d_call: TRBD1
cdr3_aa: CASSPPQGAKGNTIYF
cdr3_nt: TGTGCCAGCAGTCCACCACAGGGGGCGAAAGGAAACACCATATATTTT

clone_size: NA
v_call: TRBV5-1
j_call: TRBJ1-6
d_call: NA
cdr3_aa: CASSLEAQGVPLHF
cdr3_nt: TGCGCCAGCAGCTTGGAGGCACAGGGAGTACCCCTCCACTTT

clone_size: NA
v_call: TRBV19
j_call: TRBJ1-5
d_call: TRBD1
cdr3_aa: CASSSLSGGAGWNQPQHF
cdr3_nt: TGTGCCAGTAGCTCTTTATCAGGGGGCGCGGGTTGGAATCAGCCCCAGCATTTT

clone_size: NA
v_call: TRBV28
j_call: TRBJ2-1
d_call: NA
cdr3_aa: CASSFGAGYNEQFF
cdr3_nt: TGTGCCAGCAGTTTCGGGGCGGGCTACAATGAGCAGTTCTTC

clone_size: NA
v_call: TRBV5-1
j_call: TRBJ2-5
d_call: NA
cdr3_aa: CASSLDAGFQETQYF
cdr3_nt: TGCGCCAGCAGCTTGGATGCGGGCTTCCAAGAGACCCAGTACTTC

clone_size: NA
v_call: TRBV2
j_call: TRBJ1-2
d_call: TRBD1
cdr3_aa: CASSVGTGPSGYTF
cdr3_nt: TGTGCCAGCAGTGTAGGGACAGGGCCGAGTGGCTACACCTTC

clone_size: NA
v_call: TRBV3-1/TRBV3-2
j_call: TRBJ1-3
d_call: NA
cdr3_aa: CASSQGQNVNTIYF
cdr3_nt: TGTGCCAGCAGCCAGGGCCAGAATGTCAACACCATATATTTT

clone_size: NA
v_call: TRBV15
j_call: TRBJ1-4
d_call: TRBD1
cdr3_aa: CATSGGTGGREKLFF
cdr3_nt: TGTGCCACCAGCGGCGGGACAGGGGGCAGAGAAAAACTGTTTTTT

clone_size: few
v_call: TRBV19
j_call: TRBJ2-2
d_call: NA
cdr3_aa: CASRIHIGPSTGELFF
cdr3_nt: TGTGCCAGTAGAATACACATTGGGCCTAGCACCGGGGAGCTGTTTTTT

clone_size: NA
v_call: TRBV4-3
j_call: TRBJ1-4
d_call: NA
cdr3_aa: CASSQEVTGLKRLFF
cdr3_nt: TGCGCCAGCAGCCAAGAAGTAACAGGCCTTAAACGACTGTTTTTT

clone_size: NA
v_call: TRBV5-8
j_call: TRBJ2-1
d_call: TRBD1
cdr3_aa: CASSSRTGYNEQFF
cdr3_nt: TGTGCCAGCAGCTCCCGGACAGGGTACAATGAGCAGTTCTTC

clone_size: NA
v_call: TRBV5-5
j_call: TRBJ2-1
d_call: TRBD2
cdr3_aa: CASSLWLAGGISSYNEQFF
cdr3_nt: TGTGCCAGCAGCTTGTGGCTAGCGGGGGGTATAAGCTCCTACAATGAGCAGTTCTTC

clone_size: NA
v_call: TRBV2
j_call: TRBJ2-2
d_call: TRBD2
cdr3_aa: CASSDRLAGSGGELFF
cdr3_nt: TGTGCCAGCAGTGATCGACTAGCGGGCTCTGGCGGGGAGCTGTTTTTT

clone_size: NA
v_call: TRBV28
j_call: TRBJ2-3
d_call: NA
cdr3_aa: CASSRKYATGTPTQYF
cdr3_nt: TGTGCCAGCAGCCGGAAATACGCGACCGGGACTCCAACGCAGTATTTT

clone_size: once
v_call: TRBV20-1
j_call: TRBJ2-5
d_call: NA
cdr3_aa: CSGTRETQYF
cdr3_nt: TGCAGTGGGACTCGGGAGACCCAGTACTTC

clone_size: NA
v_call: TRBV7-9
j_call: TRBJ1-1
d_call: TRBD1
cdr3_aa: CASSSGQGRNTEAFF
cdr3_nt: TGTGCCAGCAGCTCGGGACAGGGACGGAACACTGAAGCTTTCTTT

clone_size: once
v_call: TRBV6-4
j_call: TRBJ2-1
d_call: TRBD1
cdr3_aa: CASSDPGTENEQFF
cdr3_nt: TGTGCCAGCAGTGACCCAGGGACAGAGAATGAGCAGTTCTTC

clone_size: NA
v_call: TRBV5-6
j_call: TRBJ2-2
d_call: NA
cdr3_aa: CASSLYGNTGELFF
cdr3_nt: TGTGCCAGCAGCTTGTACGGTAACACCGGGGAGCTGTTTTTT

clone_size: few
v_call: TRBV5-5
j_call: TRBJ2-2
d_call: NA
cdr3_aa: CASSFRAPSMELFF
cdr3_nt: TGTGCCAGCAGCTTCCGGGCCCCCTCGATGGAGCTGTTTTTT

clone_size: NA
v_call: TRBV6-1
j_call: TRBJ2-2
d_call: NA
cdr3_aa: CASSEGEGVNTGELFF
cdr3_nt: TGTGCCAGCAGTGAAGGCGAGGGGGTGAACACCGGGGAGCTGTTTTTT

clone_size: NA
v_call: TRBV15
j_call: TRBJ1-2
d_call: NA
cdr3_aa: CATSREPQGGRYGYTF
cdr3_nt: TGTGCCACCAGCAGAGAGCCGCAGGGTGGGAGGTATGGCTACACCTTC

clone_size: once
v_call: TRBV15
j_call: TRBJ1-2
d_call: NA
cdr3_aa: CATSPGTGVGYGYTF
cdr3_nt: TGTGCCACCAGCCCAGGAACGGGGGTCGGCTATGGCTACACCTTC

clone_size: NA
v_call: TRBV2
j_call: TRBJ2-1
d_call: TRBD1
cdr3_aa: CASSLGQVYNEQFF
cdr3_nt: TGTGCCAGCAGTTTGGGACAGGTTTACAATGAGCAGTTCTTC

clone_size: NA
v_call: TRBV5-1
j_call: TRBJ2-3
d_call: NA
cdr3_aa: CASAEWVGGTDTQYF
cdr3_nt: TGCGCCAGCGCTGAATGGGTTGGTGGCACAGATACGCAGTATTTT

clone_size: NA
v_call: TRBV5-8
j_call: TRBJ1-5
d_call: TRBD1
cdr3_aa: CASSSGQLYNQPQHF
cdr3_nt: TGTGCCAGCAGCTCGGGACAGTTATACAATCAGCCCCAGCATTTT

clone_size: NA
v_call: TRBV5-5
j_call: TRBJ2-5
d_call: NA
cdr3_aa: CASRPGTGSDQYF
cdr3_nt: TGTGCCAGCAGGCCGGGGACGGGAAGTGACCAGTACTTC

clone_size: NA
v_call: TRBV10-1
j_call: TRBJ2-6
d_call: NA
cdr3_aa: CASSPGSSGANVLTF
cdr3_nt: TGCGCCAGCAGTCCCGGGTCCTCTGGGGCCAACGTCCTGACTTTC

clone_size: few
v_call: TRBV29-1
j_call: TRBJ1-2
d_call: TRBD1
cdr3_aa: CSVRQGDYGYTF
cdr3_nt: TGCAGCGTAAGGCAGGGGGACTATGGCTACACCTTC

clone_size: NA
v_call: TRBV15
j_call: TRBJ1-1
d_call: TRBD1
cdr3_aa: CATRRDREVMNTEAFF
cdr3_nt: TGTGCCACGCGCCGGGACAGGGAAGTCATGAACACTGAAGCTTTCTTT

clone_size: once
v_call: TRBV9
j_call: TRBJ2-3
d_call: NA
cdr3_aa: CASSARPWTDTQYF
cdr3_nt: TGTGCCAGCAGCGCCCGCCCCTGGACAGATACGCAGTATTTT